This T cell receptor (beta chain) appears in the sequencing data of a study of T cells in tuberculosis. Per the germline V gene, CDR1 is MGHDK and CDR2 is SYGVNS. The CDR3 contains 14 residues. Trimming shortened V by 3 bases and J by 1 base, and 7 bases separated the two germline ends. Time point denoted: new active TB diagnosis, blood taken before or within 7 days of starting treatment. Method: immunoSEQ multiplex PCR; TCRdb's copy keeps in-frame clones and lacks some. The sample lists more than 20,000 clones; approximately 85% were seen once. The receptor's source is an adult with tuberculosis. The V gene is TRBV25-1, the J gene TRBJ1-5, with D possibly being TRBD1 (5 bases). The specimen was PBMCs, collected at tuberculosis diagnosis. The CDR3 sequence: CASSEYRSNQPQHF. CDR3 nucleotide sequence: TGTGCCAGCAGTGAGTACAGGAGCAATCAGCCCCAGCATTTT.